The clone carrying this T cell receptor (beta chain) appeared a few times. Its matching antigen is unknown. Next came a second PCR, run for about 6 to 12 cycles, which used a sample-barcoded 5' primer along with a J-beta primer mix. From the 5' RACE reads, TCRdb called clonotypes with MiXCR, one entry per CDR3 protein. The profile shows 700,000 to 850,000 distinct CDR3 sequences, roughly 50% of them singletons. The entry originates in a study of blood T cells in healthy people across ages. Study-level points and caveats: Estimated diversity, derived from one million T cells, was regarded as an underestimate. Higher diversity, along with more naive CD4+ cells, distinguished long-lived donors from aged donors.

Trimming left V 5 bases short and J 6 bases short, with 12 bases between. Germline V gives CDR1 SQVTM, CDR2 ANQGSEA. This CDR3 comprises 12 residues. The sequencing input was blood. This TCR was recovered from a man older than 75 in good health. The rearrangement links TRBV29-1 to TRBJ2-3; the D gene is possibly TRBD1 (5 bases). The CDR3 is CSVIQGDDTQYF. CDR3 in DNA: TGCAGCGTTATCCAGGGTGACGATACGCAGTATTTT.